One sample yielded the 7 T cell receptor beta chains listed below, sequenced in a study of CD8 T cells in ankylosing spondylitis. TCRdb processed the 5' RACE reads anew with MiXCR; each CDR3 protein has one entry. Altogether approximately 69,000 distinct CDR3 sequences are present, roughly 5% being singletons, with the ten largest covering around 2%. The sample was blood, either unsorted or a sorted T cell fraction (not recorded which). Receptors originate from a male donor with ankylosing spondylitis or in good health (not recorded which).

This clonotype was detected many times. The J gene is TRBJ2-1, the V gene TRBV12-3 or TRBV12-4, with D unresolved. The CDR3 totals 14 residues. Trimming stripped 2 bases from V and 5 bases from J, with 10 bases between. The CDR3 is CASSLQAGDNEQFF. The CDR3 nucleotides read TGTGCCAGCAGTTTACAGGCAGGAGACAATGAGCAGTTCTTC.

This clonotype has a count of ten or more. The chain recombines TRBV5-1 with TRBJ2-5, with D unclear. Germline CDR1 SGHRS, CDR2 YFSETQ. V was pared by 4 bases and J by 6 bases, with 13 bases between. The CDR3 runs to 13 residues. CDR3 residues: CASSPVPLKTQYF. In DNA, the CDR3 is TGCGCCAGCAGCCCGGTTCCTCTGAAGACCCAGTACTTC. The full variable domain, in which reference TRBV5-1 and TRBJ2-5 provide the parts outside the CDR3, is KAGVTQTPRYLIKTRGQQVTLSCSPISGHRSVSWYQQTPGQGLQFLFEYFSETQRNKGNFPGRFSGRQFSNSRSEMNVSTLELGDSALYLCASSPVPLKTQYFGPGTRLLVL.

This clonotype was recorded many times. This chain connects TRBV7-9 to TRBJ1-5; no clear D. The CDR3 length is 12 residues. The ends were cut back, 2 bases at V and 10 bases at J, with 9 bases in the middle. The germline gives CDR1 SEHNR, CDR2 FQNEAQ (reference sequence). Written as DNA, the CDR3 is TGTGCCAGCAGCTTAAATATGTCCCCCCAGCATTTT. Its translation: CASSLNMSPQHF.

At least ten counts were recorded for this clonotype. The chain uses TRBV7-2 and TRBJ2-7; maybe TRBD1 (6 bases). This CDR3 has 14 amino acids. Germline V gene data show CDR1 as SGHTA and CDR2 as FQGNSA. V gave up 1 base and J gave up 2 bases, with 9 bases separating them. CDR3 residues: CASSLEQGPYEQYF. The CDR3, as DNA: TGTGCCAGCAGCTTAGAGCAGGGGCCCTACGAGCAGTACTTC.

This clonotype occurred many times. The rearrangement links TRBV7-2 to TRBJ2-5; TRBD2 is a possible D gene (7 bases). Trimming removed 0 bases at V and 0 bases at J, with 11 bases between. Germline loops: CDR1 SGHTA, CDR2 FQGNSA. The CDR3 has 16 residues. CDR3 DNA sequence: TGTGCCAGCAGCTTAGCGCGGGGGCCCTACCAAGAGACCCAGTACTTC. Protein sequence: CASSLARGPYQETQYF.

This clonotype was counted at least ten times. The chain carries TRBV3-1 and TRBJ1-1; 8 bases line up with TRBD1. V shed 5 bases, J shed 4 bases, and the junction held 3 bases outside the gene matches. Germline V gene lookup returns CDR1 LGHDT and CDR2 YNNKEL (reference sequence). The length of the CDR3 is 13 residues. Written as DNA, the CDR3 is TGTGCCAGCAGCGACAGGGGAGGCACTGAAGCTTTCTTT. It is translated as CASSDRGGTEAFF.

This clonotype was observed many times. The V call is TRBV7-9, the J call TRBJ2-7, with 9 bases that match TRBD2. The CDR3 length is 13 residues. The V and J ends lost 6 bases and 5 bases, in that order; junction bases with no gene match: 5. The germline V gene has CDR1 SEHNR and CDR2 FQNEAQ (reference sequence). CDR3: CASSPSGANEQYF. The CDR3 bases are TGTGCCAGCAGTCCTAGCGGGGCAAACGAGCAGTACTTC.